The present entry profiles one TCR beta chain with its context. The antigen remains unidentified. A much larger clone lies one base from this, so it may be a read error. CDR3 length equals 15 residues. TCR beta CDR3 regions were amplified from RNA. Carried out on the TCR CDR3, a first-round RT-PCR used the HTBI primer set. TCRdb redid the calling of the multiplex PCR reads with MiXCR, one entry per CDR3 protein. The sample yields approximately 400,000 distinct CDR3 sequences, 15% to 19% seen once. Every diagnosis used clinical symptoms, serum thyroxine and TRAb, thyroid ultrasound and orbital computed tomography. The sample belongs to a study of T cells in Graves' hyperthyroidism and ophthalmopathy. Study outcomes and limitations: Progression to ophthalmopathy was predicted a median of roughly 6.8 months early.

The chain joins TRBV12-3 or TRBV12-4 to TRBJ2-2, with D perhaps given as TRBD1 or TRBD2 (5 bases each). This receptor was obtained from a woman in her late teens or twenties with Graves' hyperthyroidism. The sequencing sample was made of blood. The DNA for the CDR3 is TGTGCCGGCAGTCCAGGACACGCGGGCACCGGGGAGCTGTTTTTT. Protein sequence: CAGSPGHAGTGELFF.